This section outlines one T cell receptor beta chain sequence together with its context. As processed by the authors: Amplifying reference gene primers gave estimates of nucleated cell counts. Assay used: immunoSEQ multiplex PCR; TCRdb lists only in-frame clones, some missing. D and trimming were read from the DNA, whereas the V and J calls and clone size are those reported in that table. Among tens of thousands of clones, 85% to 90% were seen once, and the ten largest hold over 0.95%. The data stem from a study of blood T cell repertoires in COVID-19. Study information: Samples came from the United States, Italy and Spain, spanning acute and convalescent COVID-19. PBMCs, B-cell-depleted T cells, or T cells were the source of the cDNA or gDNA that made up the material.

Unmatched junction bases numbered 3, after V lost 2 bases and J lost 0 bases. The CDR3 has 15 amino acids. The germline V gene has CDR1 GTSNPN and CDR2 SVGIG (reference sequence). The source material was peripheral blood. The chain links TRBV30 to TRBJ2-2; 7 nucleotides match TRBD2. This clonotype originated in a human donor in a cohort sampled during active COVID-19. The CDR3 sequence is CAWSPGTTNTGELFF. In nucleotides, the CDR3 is TGTGCCTGGAGTCCTGGGACTACGAACACCGGGGAGCTGTTTTTT.